A selection of T cell receptor beta chains follows, all from one sample in a study of shared clonotypes between healthy human individuals. Here immunoSEQ multiplex PCR was the method, and the copy in TCRdb shows in-frame clones only, minus some. The data hold approximately 1,500,000 clones, with 95% to 99% observed a single time. The sequenced material came from naive CD4+ T cells sorted from blood. These receptors were obtained from a young man in good health. CDR3s include the opening cysteine and the closing phenylalanine or tryptophan. D genes are given only for firm matches. Some rows have no size entry. The others give once, few or many, or a class for an expanded clone.

V	J	size	D	CDR3	DNA
TRBV5-1	TRBJ2-5	.	.	CASSLDVQETQYF	TGCGCCAGCAGCTTGGATGTACAAGAGACCCAGTACTTC
TRBV9	TRBJ2-2	.	.	CASSLDLVRRELFF	TGTGCCAGCAGCCTCGACTTGGTACGGAGGGAGCTGTTTTTT
TRBV29-1	TRBJ2-7	.	TRBD2	CSVVTSGNSYEQYF	TGCAGCGTTGTGACTAGCGGGAACTCCTACGAGCAGTACTTC
TRBV28	TRBJ1-4	.	.	CASSFPGLAEKLFF	TGTGCCAGCAGTTTTCCAGGGTTGGCTGAAAAACTGTTTTTT
TRBV11-3	TRBJ2-7	.	TRBD1	CASSPDRDSYEQYF	TGTGCCAGCAGCCCCGACAGGGACTCCTACGAGCAGTACTTC
TRBV6-1	TRBJ2-1	.	TRBD2	CATVRTSGYDDEQFF	TGTGCCACCGTCCGGACTAGCGGATATGACGATGAGCAGTTCTTC
TRBV5-1	TRBJ2-3	.	.	CASYGGTDTQYF	TGCGCCAGTTATGGGGGCACAGATACGCAGTATTTT
TRBV10-2	TRBJ1-4	once	.	CASSEVQGKLFF	TGCGCCAGCAGTGAGGTTCAGGGGAAACTGTTTTTT
TRBV18	TRBJ2-1	.	.	CASSPWTEYNEQFF	TGTGCCAGCTCACCATGGACAGAATACAATGAGCAGTTCTTC
TRBV13	TRBJ2-7	.	TRBD1	CASSIRTGLSYEQYF	TGTGCCAGCAGCATTCGGACAGGGCTATCCTACGAGCAGTACTTC
TRBV11-2	TRBJ2-7	.	.	CASRKHGDPAYEQYF	TGTGCCAGCAGAAAGCACGGGGACCCTGCCTACGAGCAGTACTTC
TRBV7-9	TRBJ2-5	once	.	CASSLESVSGTQYF	TGTGCCAGCAGCTTAGAAAGTGTCTCCGGGACCCAGTACTTC
TRBV9	TRBJ1-2	.	.	CASSTQGRLDYGYTF	TGTGCCAGCAGCACCCAGGGACGCCTGGACTATGGCTACACCTTC
TRBV5-1	TRBJ1-1	once	.	CASSSTFGGSEAFF	TGCGCCAGCAGCTCAACGTTCGGGGGAAGTGAAGCTTTCTTT
TRBV6-5	TRBJ2-5	.	.	CASSYSVLGVRETQYF	TGTGCCAGCAGTTACTCGGTCCTCGGTGTTCGCGAGACCCAGTACTTC
TRBV19	TRBJ1-1	.	.	CASSIEATAKEAFF	TGTGCCAGTAGTATAGAGGCGACTGCGAAAGAAGCTTTCTTT
TRBV7-3	TRBJ2-1	.	TRBD2	CASSLASGGNEQFF	TGTGCCAGCAGCCTGGCTAGCGGGGGAAATGAGCAGTTCTTC
TRBV5-1	TRBJ2-2	.	TRBD1	CASSPGTANTGELFF	TGCGCCAGCAGCCCAGGGACAGCAAACACCGGGGAGCTGTTTTTT
TRBV6-5	TRBJ2-7	.	.	CASRSTGSSPYEQYF	TGTGCCAGCAGATCCACAGGGTCCTCGCCCTACGAGCAGTACTTC
TRBV7-3	TRBJ2-1	.	TRBD2	CASSISGVSYNEQFF	TGTGCCAGCAGCATTAGCGGGGTCTCCTACAATGAGCAGTTCTTC
TRBV9	TRBJ1-1	.	.	CASSVFPDRGNLYTEAFF	TGTGCCAGCAGCGTATTCCCCGATCGAGGGAACCTTTACACTGAAGCTTTCTTT
TRBV27	TRBJ2-5	.	TRBD1	CASSVLGTGLETQYF	TGTGCCAGCAGTGTGCTCGGGACAGGGCTGGAGACCCAGTACTTC
TRBV5-5	TRBJ2-2	once	.	CASSRMSTRDAANTGELFF	TGTGCCAGCAGCCGGATGAGCACCCGGGACGCTGCGAACACCGGGGAGCTGTTTTTT
TRBV27	TRBJ2-3	.	TRBD2	CASSLRESGGRRRDTQYF	TGTGCCAGCAGTTTAAGGGAGAGCGGCGGGAGGAGGAGAGATACGCAGTATTTT
TRBV29-1	TRBJ2-4	.	.	CSVRSEVDIQYF	TGCAGCGTTAGGAGCGAGGTCGACATTCAGTACTTC
TRBV6-1	TRBJ1-1	.	.	CASSAGSYTEAFF	TGTGCCAGCAGTGCAGGGTCATACACTGAAGCTTTCTTT
TRBV10-1	TRBJ2-2	.	.	CASSAGVGTGELFF	TGCGCCAGCAGTGCAGGGGTGGGCACCGGGGAGCTGTTTTTT
TRBV5-4	TRBJ1-3	once	.	CASSLFNSGNTIYF	TGTGCCAGCAGCTTGTTCAACTCTGGAAACACCATATATTTT
TRBV28	TRBJ2-7	.	.	CASSPLPSSGSYEQYF	TGTGCCAGCAGTCCCCTCCCCTCCAGCGGGTCCTACGAGCAGTACTTC
TRBV5-1	TRBJ2-1	.	TRBD2	CASSGEGLAYNEQFF	TGCGCCAGCAGCGGCGAGGGACTAGCGTACAATGAGCAGTTCTTC
TRBV7-3	TRBJ2-1	.	TRBD2	CASSSGTRANEQFF	TGTGCCAGCAGCTCAGGGACTAGAGCCAATGAGCAGTTCTTC
TRBV7-9	TRBJ1-5	.	.	CASSLGRALGGSNQPQHF	TGTGCCAGCAGCTTAGGGAGGGCGCTGGGCGGTAGCAATCAGCCCCAGCATTTT